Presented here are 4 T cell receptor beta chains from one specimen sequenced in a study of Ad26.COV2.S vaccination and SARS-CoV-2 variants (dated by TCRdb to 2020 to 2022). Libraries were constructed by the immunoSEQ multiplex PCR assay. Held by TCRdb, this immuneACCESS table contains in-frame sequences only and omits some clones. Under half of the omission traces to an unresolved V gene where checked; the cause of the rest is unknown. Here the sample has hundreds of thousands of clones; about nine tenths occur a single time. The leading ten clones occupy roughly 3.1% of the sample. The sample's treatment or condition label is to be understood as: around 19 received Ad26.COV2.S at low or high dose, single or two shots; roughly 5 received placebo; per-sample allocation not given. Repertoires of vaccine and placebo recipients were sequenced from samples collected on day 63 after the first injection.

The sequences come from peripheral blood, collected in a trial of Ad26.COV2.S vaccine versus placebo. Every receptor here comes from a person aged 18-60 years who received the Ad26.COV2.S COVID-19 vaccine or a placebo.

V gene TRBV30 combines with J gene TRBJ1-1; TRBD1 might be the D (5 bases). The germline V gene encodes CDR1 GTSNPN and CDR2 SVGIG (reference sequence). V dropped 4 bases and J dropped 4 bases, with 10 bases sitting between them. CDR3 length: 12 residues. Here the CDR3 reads CAWNGGATEAFF. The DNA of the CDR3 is TGTGCCTGGAACGGAGGGGCCACTGAAGCTTTCTTT.

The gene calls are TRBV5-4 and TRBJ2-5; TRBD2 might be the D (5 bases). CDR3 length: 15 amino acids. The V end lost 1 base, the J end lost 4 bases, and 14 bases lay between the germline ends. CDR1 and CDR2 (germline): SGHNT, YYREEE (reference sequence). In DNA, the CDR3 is TGTGCCAGCAGCTTGCTAAACCGGGGTTTAGAGACCCAGTACTTC. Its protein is CASSLLNRGLETQYF.

The DNA of the CDR3 is TGTGCCAGCAGTTACACCGGGGTAGAGACCCAGTACTTC. Its translation is CASSYTGVETQYF. The chain recombines TRBV6-6 with TRBJ2-5; weak D call: TRBD2 (5 bases). This CDR3 spans 13 amino acids. Germline lookup yields CDR1 MNHNY and CDR2 SVGAGI (reference sequence). Trimming stripped 2 bases from V and 4 bases from J, with 8 bases between.

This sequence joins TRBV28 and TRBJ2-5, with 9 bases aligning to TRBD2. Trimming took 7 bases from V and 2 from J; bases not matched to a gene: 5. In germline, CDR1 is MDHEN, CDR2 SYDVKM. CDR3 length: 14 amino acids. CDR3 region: CASTLAGRQETQYF. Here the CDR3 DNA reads TGTGCCAGCACCCTAGCGGGGAGGCAAGAGACCCAGTACTTC.